The 29 T cell receptor beta chains presented below share a single source sample, sequenced in a study of radiation and T cells in renal cell carcinoma. The time point is: blood 4 weeks post-SBRT, at nephrectomy. Treatment indicated: 15 Gy SBRT to primary tumor, nephrectomy 4 weeks later. The table came from immunoSEQ multiplex PCR; TCRdb's copy has only in-frame clones and leaves some out. There are fewer than 200,000 clones in the sample; about 88% occur only once, and about 10% lies in the top ten. The sequencing used blood, collected from a patient whose treatment included radiotherapy and nephrectomy. The receptors come from a woman in her forties or fifties with renal cell carcinoma.

The chain combines TRBV5-1 with TRBJ2-3, with D perhaps matching TRBD2 (6 bases). This CDR3 spans 14 amino acids. The germline V gene encodes CDR1 SGHRS and CDR2 YFSETQ. V gave up 4 bases and J gave up 0 bases, with 9 bases separating them. For the CDR3, the DNA is TGCGCCAGCAGCCCCGGGGGAAGCACAGATACGCAGTATTTT. Its protein is CASSPGGSTDTQYF.

This clone was detected only a few times. CDR3 region: CASGGVGRNIQYF. In DNA, the CDR3 is TGTGCCAGTGGGGGCGTCGGTAGAAACATTCAGTACTTC. The chain joins TRBV6-1 to TRBJ2-4; D is possibly TRBD1 (6 bases). Trimming took off 9 bases at V and 6 bases at J, with 15 bases between the two ends. The germline gives CDR1 MNHNS, CDR2 SASEGT. This CDR3 comprises 13 residues.

The chain joins TRBV9 to TRBJ2-7; 7 bases align to TRBD2. V lost 0 bases, J lost 6 bases, and 9 bases stayed unmatched. CDR1 and CDR2 (germline): SGDLS, YYNGEE. The CDR3 spans 15 residues. In DNA, the CDR3 is TGTGCCAGCAGCGTAGCCGGGGGGATCACGGGCGAGCAGTACTTC. Translated: CASSVAGGITGEQYF.

This clone was picked up a small number of times. This chain joins TRBV5-6 and TRBJ1-3; 9 positions match TRBD1. The J segment lost 0 bases and the V segment lost 4 bases, leaving 2 bases of the junction unmatched. This CDR3 comprises 15 residues. Germline CDR1 reads SGHDT; CDR2 reads YYEEEE. CDR3 amino acids: CASSIQGASGNTIYF. CDR3 in DNA: TGTGCCAGCAGCATACAGGGGGCCTCTGGAAACACCATATATTTT.

This clone has only one observation. The V call is TRBV12-5, the J call TRBJ1-2; no reliable D call. Trimming pared 1 base from V and 7 bases from J, leaving 13 bases between. Per germline, CDR1 LGHNT and CDR2 FRNRAP. The CDR3 totals 14 residues. DNA for the CDR3: TGTGCTAGTGGTTTGGAGCCCAGGCGGGCTGGCTACACCTTC. Translating gives CASGLEPRRAGYTF. The full variable domain, in which reference TRBV12-5 and TRBJ1-2 provide the parts outside the CDR3, is DARVTQTPRHKVTEMGQEVTMRCQPILGHNTVFWYRQTMMQGLELLAYFRNRAPLDDSGMPKDRFSAEMPDATLATLKIQPSEPRDSAVYFCASGLEPRRAGYTFGSGTRLTVV.

The table lists this clone with a count of one. The genes are TRBV4-1 and TRBJ1-6; D is uncertain. Germline values: CDR1 MGHRA, CDR2 YSYEKL. This CDR3 is 16 amino acids long. V lost 4 bases, J lost 0 bases, and 10 bases lay in between. CDR3 DNA: TGCGCCAGCAGCCCCGATAGTAGCTCCTATAATTCACCCCTCCACTTT. Translated: CASSPDSSSYNSPLHF.

The DNA for the CDR3 is TGTGCCAGCAGCTTAGGAGCGGGGTCTGCCTACGAGCAGTACTTC. Translation gives CASSLGAGSAYEQYF. The V gene is TRBV7-6, the J gene TRBJ2-7, with TRBD2 matching 7 bases. This CDR3 spans 15 amino acids. Germline values: CDR1 SGHVS, CDR2 FNYEAQ. The ends lost 1 base at V and 2 bases at J; junction bases unmatched: 5.

V usage is TRBV18 and J usage is TRBJ2-5; D unclear. Trimming pared 5 bases from V and 2 bases from J, leaving 9 bases between. This CDR3 spans 13 amino acids. Germline V gives CDR1 KGHSH, CDR2 LQKENI. The CDR3 coding sequence is TGTGCCAGCTCATCTGGGATTCAAGAGACCCAGTACTTC. Its protein product is CASSSGIQETQYF.

The chain links TRBV7-9 to TRBJ1-1; D gene uncertain. Trimming took off 3 bases at V and 4 bases at J, with 6 bases between the two ends. The germline V gene has CDR1 SEHNR and CDR2 FQNEAQ (reference sequence). The CDR3 is made up of 12 amino acids. The CDR3 region has the DNA TGTGCCAGCAGCTTCGGGCCCACTGAAGCTTTCTTT. This sequence encodes CASSFGPTEAFF.

This chain links TRBV18 with TRBJ1-6, with no clear D. The CDR3 covers 17 residues. Trimming took off 4 bases at V and 5 bases at J, with 18 bases between the two ends. From germline, CDR1 is KGHSH and CDR2 LQKENI. The CDR3 is CASSLIVGPANNSPLHF. DNA of the CDR3: TGTGCCAGCTCACTCATCGTCGGACCGGCCAATAATTCACCCCTCCACTTT.

The V and J genes are TRBV5-1 and TRBJ2-5, with 10 nucleotides matching TRBD1. V was clipped by 4 bases and J by 5 bases; unmatched bases: 5. Per germline, CDR1 SGHRS and CDR2 YFSETQ. There are 14 residues in the CDR3. The CDR3 nucleotides read TGCGCCAGCAGCCTGACAGGGGGCGTGGAGACCCAGTACTTC. Protein sequence: CASSLTGGVETQYF.

The chain is built from TRBV18 and TRBJ2-4, with a possible D match to TRBD1 (5 bases). CDR1 and CDR2 (germline): KGHSH, LQKENI. V lost 5 bases, J lost 1 base, and 9 bases lay in between. The CDR3 has 14 residues. CDR3: CASSDSGAKNIQYF. In DNA form, the CDR3 reads TGTGCCAGCTCAGATTCAGGGGCCAAAAACATTCAGTACTTC.

This clone was seen once. The J gene is TRBJ1-2, the V gene TRBV5-1; D gene ambiguous. V was cut by 2 bases and J by 8 bases, with 13 bases left in between. Germline V gives CDR1 SGHRS, CDR2 YFSETQ. The CDR3 sequence is 13 residues long. CDR3 nucleotides: TGCGCCAGCAGCTTCCAGGTAGTAGAAGGCTACACCTTC. Translating gives CASSFQVVEGYTF.

The chain has TRBV11-2 and TRBJ1-2, with 8 positions matching TRBD1. Germline V gene data show CDR1 as SGHAT and CDR2 as FQNNGV. The length of the CDR3 is 12 residues. V was pared by 9 bases and J by 14 bases, with 14 bases of the junction left unmatched. The CDR3 sequence: CASTGTGRLGTF. The DNA for the CDR3 is TGTGCCAGTACAGGGACAGGCCGTCTAGGGACCTTC.

This clone appeared a few times. This CDR3 reads CASSFTRAFGYGYTF. Here the CDR3 DNA reads TGTGCCAGCAGCTTTACCAGGGCATTTGGATATGGCTACACCTTC. V usage is TRBV13 and J usage is TRBJ1-2; possibly TRBD1 for D (5 bases). Germline CDR1 and CDR2: PRHDT and FYEKMQ (reference sequence). The CDR3 sequence is 15 residues long. With 3 bases removed from V and 5 bases from J, the gap between germline ends came to 16 bases.

Ten or more counts support this clone. The chain links TRBV7-9 to TRBJ1-6; D gene ambiguous. The CDR3 length is 13 residues. Germline V gene data show CDR1 as SEHNR and CDR2 as FQNEAQ (reference sequence). V lost 5 bases to trimming and J lost 9 bases, with 11 bases between them. The CDR3 loop reads CASSPGQTSPLHF. In nucleotides, the CDR3 is TGTGCCAGCAGCCCCGGGCAGACTTCACCCCTCCACTTT.

This chain uses TRBV7-9 with TRBJ1-1; 10 bases line up with TRBD1. The CDR3 has 14 amino acids. J lost 12 bases, V lost 1 base, and 8 bases had no gene match. Per the germline V gene, CDR1 is SEHNR and CDR2 is FQNEAQ (reference sequence). The CDR3 coding sequence is TGTGCCAGCAGCTTAGGTGCGGGACAGGGGATTTCTTTCTTT. Protein: CASSLGAGQGISFF.

The chain uses TRBV19 and TRBJ2-7; the D gene is possibly TRBD2 (6 bases). V shed 4 bases and J shed 4 bases, with 14 bases lying between them. The CDR3 is made up of 14 amino acids. Germline assignment: CDR1 LNHDA and CDR2 SQIVND (reference sequence). The CDR3 DNA is TGTGCCAGTAGTACCGCGGGACGGGCGTACGAGCAGTACTTC. It yields the protein CASSTAGRAYEQYF. Drawing the rest from reference TRBV19 and TRBJ2-7, the complete variable domain is DGGITQSPKYLFRKEGQNVTLSCEQNLNHDAMYWYRQDPGQGLRLIYYSQIVNDFQKGDIAEGYSVSREKKESFPLTVTSAQKNPTAFYLCASSTAGRAYEQYFGPGTRLTVT.

The chain combines TRBV19 with TRBJ1-1, with 8 bases identical to TRBD1. V dropped 9 bases and J dropped 2; count of bases not matched to a gene: 11. Looked up from germline, CDR1 is LNHDA and CDR2 is SQIVND (reference sequence). There are 15 residues in the CDR3. The CDR3 sequence: CASRSSDRGNTEAFF. In DNA form, the CDR3 reads TGTGCCAGCCGCAGCAGTGACAGGGGCAACACTGAAGCTTTCTTT.

CDR3: CASSPPGQGWGQPQHF. The CDR3 bases are TGTGCCAGCAGCCCACCGGGACAGGGGTGGGGTCAGCCCCAGCATTTT. The chain couples TRBV7-2 to TRBJ1-5, with 10 nucleotides matching TRBD1. Looked up from germline, CDR1 is SGHTA and CDR2 is FQGNSA. The V segment lost 5 bases and the J segment 6 bases; nucleotides outside the gene matches: 10. The CDR3 runs to 16 residues.

The chain combines TRBV19 with TRBJ1-1; D ambiguous. Germline-derived CDR1 and CDR2 are LNHDA and SQIVND (reference sequence). The CDR3 has 16 residues. V was trimmed by 3 bases and J by 1 base, leaving 15 bases between them. CDR3 sequence reads: CASSILGFGRNTEAFF. CDR3 coding DNA: TGTGCCAGTAGTATTCTTGGGTTTGGGCGGAACACTGAAGCTTTCTTT.

The chain joins TRBV9 to TRBJ2-2; D ambiguous. V lost 0 bases, J lost 8 bases, and 5 bases lay in between. This CDR3 is built from 12 residues. The germline CDR1 and CDR2 sequences are SGDLS and YYNGEE. CDR3 loop: CASSVGRGELFF. The CDR3 region has the DNA TGTGCCAGCAGCGTAGGTAGGGGGGAGCTGTTTTTT.

The rearrangement joins TRBV5-6 to TRBJ1-6; D call uncertain. The CDR3 runs to 13 residues. Germline V gives CDR1 SGHDT, CDR2 YYEEEE. Trimming took off 1 base at V and 6 bases at J, with 5 bases between the two ends. DNA for the CDR3: TGTGCCAGCAGCTTGACAGTTAATTCACCCCTCCACTTT. It is translated as CASSLTVNSPLHF.

The rearrangement uses TRBV6-5 and TRBJ2-3; tentatively, D is TRBD1 or TRBD2 (5 bases each). The germline V gene encodes CDR1 MNHEY and CDR2 SVGAGI. Deletions cut 7 bases from V and 3 bases from J, with 14 bases between. The CDR3 sequence is 14 residues long. The CDR3 region is CASKAGTFTDTQYF. CDR3 nucleotide sequence: TGTGCCAGCAAAGCCGGGACGTTTACAGATACGCAGTATTTT.

DNA of the CDR3: TGCGCCAGCAGCTTGGGTGGGACGTTCGATACGCAGTATTTT. Translating gives CASSLGGTFDTQYF. The rearrangement uses TRBV5-1 and TRBJ2-3; D could derive from TRBD1 or TRBD2 (5 bases each). This CDR3 is built from 14 residues. V lost 0 bases and J lost 6, with 11 bases in between. Germline V gene sequence: CDR1 SGHRS, CDR2 YFSETQ.

The rearrangement links TRBV4-2 to TRBJ1-2, with TRBD1 identical over 8 bases. The CDR3 extends over 15 amino acids. The germline V gene has CDR1 LGHNA and CDR2 YNFKEQ. Trimming cost V 0 bases and J 8 bases; bases outside gene matches: 8. The CDR3 here is CASSQDPMQGAGYTF. The CDR3 region has the DNA TGTGCCAGCAGCCAAGATCCCATGCAGGGGGCGGGCTACACCTTC.

The rearrangement uses TRBV14 and TRBJ2-3; D is possibly TRBD2 (5 bases). CDR1 is SGHDN, CDR2 FVKESK, per germline. CDR3 length: 13 residues. V gave up 6 bases and J gave up 1 base, with 8 bases separating them. The CDR3 region has the DNA TGTGCCAGCAGGGATAGCGGCACAGATACGCAGTATTTT. Protein sequence: CASRDSGTDTQYF.

V gene TRBV10-3 combines with J gene TRBJ1-1; 7 bases map to TRBD1. This CDR3 is 14 amino acids long. Per the germline V gene, CDR1 is ENHRY and CDR2 is SYGVKD. Germline trimming cut 5 bases from V and 4 bases from J; bases unmatched to any gene: 7. CDR3 region: CAISREGAFTEAFF. DNA of the CDR3: TGTGCCATCAGTCGTGAGGGGGCTTTCACTGAAGCTTTCTTT.

The rearrangement uses TRBV6-6 and TRBJ1-1; D is ambiguous. Germline V gene lookup returns CDR1 MNHNY and CDR2 SVGAGI (reference sequence). There are 15 residues in the CDR3. V lost 1 base and J lost 5, with 14 bases in between. CDR3 DNA: TGTGCCAGCAGTTACTTGGTGGGAGATTCAACTGAAGCTTTCTTT. It specifies CASSYLVGDSTEAFF.